The 7 T cell receptor beta chains given below trace back to one sample, sequenced in a study of siplizumab effects on memory and regulatory T cells. TCRdb's copy holds only in-frame clones and misses some; the assay was immunoSEQ multiplex PCR. Altogether tens of thousands of clones are present, 80% to 95% being singletons, with the ten largest covering under 8.5%. The sample taken for sequencing was CD8+ T cells sorted from blood. The receptors derive from a human donor in good health.

The V and J genes are TRBV19 and TRBJ2-2; D uncertain. V was cut by 3 bases and J by 6 bases, with 8 bases left in between. The V gene's germline CDR1 is LNHDA and CDR2 SQIVND (reference sequence). The CDR3 runs 13 residues. The CDR3 protein is CASSIWYSGELFF. The CDR3 DNA reads TGTGCCAGTAGTATCTGGTACTCCGGGGAGCTGTTTTTT.

The rearrangement uses TRBV5-8 and TRBJ2-7; 10 bases map to TRBD2. Germline assignment: CDR1 SGHTS and CDR2 YDEGEE. V dropped 0 bases and J dropped 3; count of bases not matched to a gene: 3. CDR3 length equals 15 residues. CDR3 DNA sequence: TGTGCCAGCAGCTTGGACCTAGCGGGAGACTACGAGCAGTACTTC. Translated, it gives CASSLDLAGDYEQYF.

The chain carries TRBV2 and TRBJ2-1; D not resolved. V lost 6 bases, J lost 0 bases, and 12 bases lay in between. CDR1 is SNHLY, CDR2 FYNNEI, per germline. The CDR3 consists of 15 residues. The chain's CDR3 is CASSDLGNSYNEQFF. The CDR3 bases are TGTGCCAGCAGCGATCTAGGGAACTCCTACAATGAGCAGTTCTTC.

This clone was seen a single time. The V and J genes are TRBV13 and TRBJ2-3; 12 nucleotides line up with TRBD2. This CDR3 has 17 amino acids. Germline CDR1 is PRHDT and CDR2 is FYEKMQ (reference sequence). The V gene end was trimmed by 5 bases and the J gene end by 0 bases; junction bases not matched to a gene: 6. CDR3 sequence: CASSPAGTSGSTDTQYF. The CDR3 bases are TGTGCCAGCAGCCCCGCCGGGACTAGCGGGAGCACAGATACGCAGTATTTT.

V is TRBV7-9 and J is TRBJ1-1; possibly TRBD1 for D (5 bases). V was cut by 5 bases and J by 1 base, with 14 bases left in between. The V gene's germline CDR1 is SEHNR and CDR2 FQNEAQ (reference sequence). CDR3 length: 15 amino acids. The CDR3 DNA reads as TGTGCCAGCAGCCTGGGTATCGGGGGGAACACTGAAGCTTTCTTT. This codes for CASSLGIGGNTEAFF.

The J gene is TRBJ1-1, the V gene TRBV7-9; D is unresolved. V lost 7 bases to trimming and J lost 0 bases, with 15 bases between them. The CDR3 is made up of 15 amino acids. Germline V gives CDR1 SEHNR, CDR2 FQNEAQ (reference sequence). The CDR3 DNA is TGTGCCAGCACACTTTCCGGCGGAGTGAACACTGAAGCTTTCTTT. It is translated as CASTLSGGVNTEAFF.

V and J are TRBV9 and TRBJ2-1, with 7 bases identical to TRBD2. CDR1 is SGDLS and CDR2 is YYNGEE in the germline V gene. The CDR3 spans 14 residues. The ends lost 1 base at V and 5 bases at J; junction bases unmatched: 3. CDR3 sequence reads: CASSVQGGDNEQFF. As DNA, the CDR3 is TGTGCCAGCAGCGTACAGGGAGGGGACAATGAGCAGTTCTTC.